This entry lists 29 T cell receptor beta chains sequenced from one sample in a study of response to subunit inactivated influenza vaccine. TCRdb reanalysed the RT-PCR reads using MiXCR and keeps one entry per CDR3 protein. The data show about 570,000 distinct CDR3 sequences, around 11% seen once. These same records also appear under a second study, on T cells expressing NK-cell markers. This second report adds: UMI-tagged 5'RACE template switching yielded the TCR beta cDNA.

This specimen was PBMCs from blood, taken on the day of vaccination. The receptors stem from a man aged 45-65 years who received an inactivated influenza vaccine.

This sequence joins TRBV6-1 and TRBJ1-5, with a possible D match to TRBD1 (5 bases). Germline CDR1 MNHNS, CDR2 SASEGT. The CDR3 has 16 residues. Between the trimmed V and J ends, which lost 4 bases and 5 bases, there was a span of 18 bases. CDR3 in DNA: TGTGCCAGCAGTGCCCGTGGGGGGGGGGGATATCAGCCCCAGCATTTT. Translating it yields CASSARGGGGYQPQHF.

This clonotype was counted at least ten times. The rearrangement joins TRBV20-1 to TRBJ1-2; 7 nucleotides match TRBD1. V trimming: 6 bases; J trimming: 6 bases; junction bases outside the gene matches: 4. Per the germline V gene, CDR1 is DFQATT and CDR2 is SNEGSKA (reference sequence). The CDR3 has 11 residues. CDR3 DNA sequence: TGCAGTGCGCGGGACAGCCATGGCTACACCTTC. Residues: CSARDSHGYTF.

This clonotype was seen only a few times. The V call is TRBV3-1, the J call TRBJ1-6; D unclear. CDR1 LGHDT and CDR2 YNNKEL come from the germline V gene (reference sequence). This CDR3 spans 13 amino acids. Trimming left V 0 bases short and J 9 bases short, with 6 bases between. CDR3 residues: CASSQDTGSPLHF. The CDR3 region has the DNA TGTGCCAGCAGCCAAGATACGGGTTCACCCCTCCACTTT.

This clonotype has only a few counts. The chain has TRBV11-2 and TRBJ2-7, with 9 bases fitting TRBD1. CDR1 is SGHAT, CDR2 FQNNGV, per germline. The CDR3 runs 14 residues. V gave up 1 base and J gave up 7 bases; unmatched junction bases: 5. The CDR3 DNA sequence: TGTGCCAGCAGCTTAGTGGGACAGGGTATAGAGCAGTACTTC. Its translation is CASSLVGQGIEQYF.

This clonotype occurred a few times. The chain uses TRBV20-1 and TRBJ2-7; D is perhaps TRBD2 (6 bases). This CDR3 has 14 amino acids. Germline loops: CDR1 DFQATT, CDR2 SNEGSKA (reference sequence). The germline V and J ends were trimmed by 3 bases and 0 bases, with 12 bases remaining between them. In DNA form, the CDR3 reads TGCAGTGCTAGTTTCCGGGGGAGCTCCTACGAGCAGTACTTC. The encoded protein is CSASFRGSSYEQYF.

This clonotype occurred a few times. The J gene is TRBJ1-2, the V gene TRBV12-3 or TRBV12-4, with D hard to call. The CDR3 has 11 amino acids. V lost 6 bases, J lost 7 bases, and 9 bases lay in between. CDR3 coding DNA: TGTGCCAGCAGGGATCCGATTGGCTACACCTTC. Translation gives CASRDPIGYTF.

The rearrangement links TRBV28 to TRBJ1-2; 8 positions match TRBD1. Germline-derived CDR1 and CDR2 are MDHEN and SYDVKM. With 6 bases clipped from V and 4 bases from J, the junction kept 7 bases outside the gene matches. This CDR3 region has 14 residues. The CDR3 sequence is CASSSGTGTYGYTF. CDR3 sequence (DNA): TGTGCCAGCAGCTCCGGGACAGGAACCTATGGCTACACCTTC.

The chain uses TRBV30 and TRBJ2-7; the D gene could be TRBD1 or TRBD2 (5 bases each). Trimming removed 4 bases at V and 6 bases at J, with 13 bases between. The CDR3 totals 12 residues. Germline-derived CDR1 and CDR2 are GTSNPN and SVGIG (reference sequence). The CDR3 DNA reads TGTGCCTGGAACCCGGCGAGGGGCGAGCAGTACTTC. This gives the protein CAWNPARGEQYF.

This clonotype was detected only a few times. The chain uses TRBV2 and TRBJ2-6, with a weak D call TRBD2 (5 bases). Germline loops: CDR1 SNHLY, CDR2 FYNNEI. V dropped 7 bases and J dropped 2 bases, with 12 bases sitting between them. The length of the CDR3 is 15 residues. The CDR3 coding sequence is TGTGCCAGCACCCAACGGAGGACTGGGGCCAACGTCCTGACTTTC. Residues: CASTQRRTGANVLTF. The variable domain in full, completed from reference TRBV2 and TRBJ2-6, reads EPEVTQTPSHQVTQMGQEVILRCVPISNHLYFYWYRQILGQKVEFLVSFYNNEISEKSEIFDDQFSVERPDGSNFTLKIRSTKLEDSAMYFCASTQRRTGANVLTFGAGSRLTVL.

This clonotype was observed a few times. The chain combines TRBV20-1 with TRBJ2-1; the match to TRBD2 covers 7 bases. The germline CDR1 and CDR2 sequences are DFQATT and SNEGSKA (reference sequence). The CDR3 is 15 residues long. J lost 0 bases, V lost 2 bases, and 4 bases had no gene match. CDR3 in DNA: TGCAGTGCTAGACATAGCGGGTACTCCTACAATGAGCAGTTCTTC. It specifies CSARHSGYSYNEQFF.

This clonotype was observed a single time. The chain carries TRBV6-5 and TRBJ2-1, with 11 bases that match TRBD2. J gave up 9 bases and V 6 bases, and 7 bases lay outside the gene matches. The germline gives CDR1 MNHEY, CDR2 SVGAGI. This CDR3 has 14 amino acids. In nucleotides, the CDR3 is TGTGCCAGCAGGAGTAGCGGGGGGGCGGGTGAGCAGTTCTTC. Its translation: CASRSSGGAGEQFF.

The chain has TRBV12-3 or TRBV12-4 and TRBJ2-2; D is undetermined. The germline V and J ends were trimmed by 5 bases and 4 bases, with 8 bases remaining between them. This CDR3 has 13 residues. The CDR3 here is CASSNLATGELFF. The CDR3, as DNA: TGTGCCAGCAGTAATCTGGCCACCGGGGAGCTGTTTTTT.

The rearrangement links TRBV30 to TRBJ1-1; a possible D gene is TRBD1 (5 bases). The V end lost 1 base, the J end lost 0 bases, and 9 bases lay between the germline ends. This CDR3 has 14 residues. CDR1 is GTSNPN and CDR2 is SVGIG in the germline V gene (reference sequence). The CDR3 loop reads CAWSDDSLNTEAFF. The CDR3 DNA is TGTGCCTGGAGTGACGACAGTCTGAACACTGAAGCTTTCTTT.

The chain joins TRBV10-3 to TRBJ2-1, with D perhaps TRBD2 (7 bases). From germline, CDR1 is ENHRY and CDR2 SYGVKD. V was trimmed by 2 bases and J by 6 bases, leaving 23 bases between them. The CDR3 totals 18 residues. The CDR3 DNA is TGTGCCATCAGTGAGGGTGGGGGCCGGGGCGGGAGAGTCAATGAGCAGTTCTTC. This encodes CAISEGGGRGGRVNEQFF.

The gene calls are TRBV30 and TRBJ1-5, with no clear D. The CDR3 spans 13 residues. V was cut by 1 base and J by 0 bases, with 4 bases left in between. Germline V lookup: CDR1 GTSNPN, CDR2 SVGIG (reference sequence). The DNA of the CDR3 is TGTGCCTGGAGTGCCACTAGCAATCAGCCCCAGCATTTT. Its protein is CAWSATSNQPQHF.

The rearrangement joins TRBV7-6 to TRBJ2-3; perhaps TRBD2 as D (7 bases). The CDR3 is 16 residues long. Trimming left V 5 bases short and J 2 bases short, with 17 bases between. Looked up from germline, CDR1 is SGHVS and CDR2 is FNYEAQ. Written as DNA, the CDR3 is TGTGCCAGCAGCACCGGTCCGGGGGGCCCCACAGATACGCAGTATTTT. Translation gives CASSTGPGGPTDTQYF.

This clonotype was counted only a few times. The chain combines TRBV28 with TRBJ2-7; TRBD1 matches 9 bases. Germline values: CDR1 MDHEN, CDR2 SYDVKM. This CDR3 has 14 amino acids. Losses at the gene ends were 6 bases for V and 7 bases for J; bases not matched to a gene: 10. The CDR3 reads CASSPGQGPGEQYF. In nucleotides, the CDR3 is TGTGCCAGCAGCCCCGGACAGGGGCCAGGGGAGCAGTACTTC.

The genes are TRBV5-1 and TRBJ2-3; D is uncertain. V gave up 6 bases and J gave up 0 bases, with 14 bases separating them. The germline CDR1 and CDR2 sequences are SGHRS and YFSETQ. CDR3 length equals 15 residues. CDR3 in DNA: TGCGCCAGCACTCCTTTCCCGGGCAGCACAGATACGCAGTATTTT. Residues: CASTPFPGSTDTQYF. Full variable domain (remainder filled in from reference TRBV5-1 and TRBJ2-3): KAGVTQTPRYLIKTRGQQVTLSCSPISGHRSVSWYQQTPGQGLQFLFEYFSETQRNKGNFPGRFSGRQFSNSRSEMNVSTLELGDSALYLCASTPFPGSTDTQYFGPGTRLTVL.

This chain links TRBV5-6 with TRBJ2-1, with TRBD2 identical over 11 bases. CDR3 length equals 18 residues. CDR1 and CDR2 from the germline V gene are SGHDT and YYEEEE. V lost 4 bases, J lost 6 bases, and 15 bases stayed unmatched. The CDR3 here is CASSLGGSSGRIINEQFF. The DNA for the CDR3 is TGTGCCAGCAGCCTGGGGGGATCTAGCGGGAGGATTATCAATGAGCAGTTCTTC.

This chain connects TRBV4-1 to TRBJ1-1, with no clear D. Trimming shortened V by 3 bases and J by 5 bases, and 10 bases separated the two germline ends. CDR3 length equals 13 residues. Germline CDR1 and CDR2: MGHRA and YSYEKL. CDR3 amino acids: CASSQVDWTEAFF. CDR3 DNA: TGCGCCAGCAGCCAGGTCGACTGGACTGAAGCTTTCTTT.

This clonotype was detected only a few times. The chain combines TRBV12-3 or TRBV12-4 with TRBJ1-5; a weak D match, TRBD1 (6 bases). The CDR3 has 16 amino acids. V shed 9 bases and J shed 3 bases, with 21 bases lying between them. Here the CDR3 reads CASRLGGGVHNQPQHF. The CDR3 bases are TGTGCCAGTCGGCTCGGGGGCGGAGTCCACAATCAGCCCCAGCATTTT.

The chain is built from TRBV12-3 or TRBV12-4 and TRBJ2-1; 13 bases agree with TRBD2. V gave up 5 bases and J gave up 2 bases; unmatched junction bases: 3. This CDR3 has 16 residues. This CDR3 is CASSMGLAGTYNEQFF. CDR3 nucleotide sequence: TGTGCCAGCAGTATGGGACTAGCGGGGACCTACAATGAGCAGTTCTTC.

This clonotype came up a few times. This chain links TRBV5-1 with TRBJ2-5, with D perhaps TRBD2 (6 bases). V was trimmed by 7 bases and J by 5 bases, leaving 12 bases between them. In germline, CDR1 is SGHRS, CDR2 YFSETQ. The CDR3 length is 12 residues. The CDR3: CASGGRGETQYF. The CDR3 DNA is TGCGCCAGCGGGGGACGGGGGGAGACCCAGTACTTC.

The table lists this clonotype with a few counts. The chain combines TRBV28 with TRBJ2-5; the match to TRBD1 covers 9 bases. Germline loops: CDR1 MDHEN, CDR2 SYDVKM. CDR3 length: 15 residues. V shed 2 bases and J 5 bases; nucleotides not matched to a gene: 6. In nucleotides, the CDR3 is TGTGCCAGCAGTTTAACCGGGACAGGGTCCGAGACCCAGTACTTC. Protein product: CASSLTGTGSETQYF.

This clonotype has ten or more counts. V and J are TRBV5-1 and TRBJ2-2; 7 nucleotides match TRBD1. V was pared by 4 bases and J by 3 bases, with 6 bases of the junction left unmatched. The CDR3 is 15 residues long. The V gene's germline CDR1 is SGHRS and CDR2 YFSETQ. The CDR3 nucleotides are TGCGCCAGCAGCCTCTACGACAGGGACACCGGGGAGCTGTTTTTT. Amino acids: CASSLYDRDTGELFF. Full variable domain (missing parts from reference TRBV5-1 and TRBJ2-2): KAGVTQTPRYLIKTRGQQVTLSCSPISGHRSVSWYQQTPGQGLQFLFEYFSETQRNKGNFPGRFSGRQFSNSRSEMNVSTLELGDSALYLCASSLYDRDTGELFFGEGSRLTVL.

There are a few counts of this clonotype. The CDR3: CASSQDFSGRPDEQFF. In nucleotides, the CDR3 is TGCGCCAGCAGCCAAGATTTCAGCGGGAGGCCCGATGAGCAGTTCTTC. V is TRBV4-3 and J is TRBJ2-1, with TRBD2 identical over 9 bases. The CDR3 spans 16 residues. Germline CDR1 and CDR2: LGHNA and YSLEER. With V trimmed by 0 bases and J by 8 bases, 8 bases remained unmatched.

DNA for the CDR3: TGTGCCAGCAGCTCCCAGGACCCCACAACGCCCCCGAATGAGCAGTTCTTC. Translated, it gives CASSSQDPTTPPNEQFF. V gene TRBV5-5 combines with J gene TRBJ2-1; D not resolved. The germline V gene encodes CDR1 SGHKS and CDR2 YYEKEE (reference sequence). The CDR3 is 17 residues long. Trimming removed 3 bases from V and 7 bases from J, with 23 bases in between.

The rearrangement uses TRBV2 and TRBJ2-7; D remains ambiguous. This CDR3 has 11 residues. Germline CDR1 and CDR2: SNHLY and FYNNEI. The germline V and J ends were trimmed by 2 bases and 6 bases, with 5 bases remaining between them. The CDR3 loop reads CASSELGEQYF. CDR3 nucleotide sequence: TGTGCCAGCAGTGAATTGGGCGAGCAGTACTTC.

The chain couples TRBV18 to TRBJ2-1; TRBD2 might be the D (6 bases). The CDR3 runs 17 residues. From germline, CDR1 is KGHSH and CDR2 LQKENI. Trimming left V 5 bases short and J 4 bases short, with 21 bases between. CDR3 DNA sequence: TGTGCCAGCTCAGCCGGGGGAGGAGGTCCCCTGTACAATGAGCAGTTCTTC. This sequence encodes CASSAGGGGPLYNEQFF. The variable domain in full, with the rest retrieved from reference TRBV18 and TRBJ2-1, is NAGVMQNPRHLVRRRGQEARLRCSPMKGHSHVYWYRQLPEEGLKFMVYLQKENIIDESGMPKERFSAEFPKEGPSILRIQQVVRGDSAAYFCASSAGGGGPLYNEQFFGPGTRLTVL.